What follows are 20 T cell receptor beta chains derived from one specimen sequenced in a study of shared clonotypes between healthy human individuals. The protocol was immunoSEQ multiplex PCR, while the TCRdb copy is restricted to in-frame clones and leaves out a portion. The sample holds approximately 640,000 clones, 60% to 80% seen once. Sequenced input: memory CD4+ T cells sorted from blood. Subset given: CD45RA-negative fraction. These TCRs come from a woman in her 30s in good health.

V and J are TRBV28 and TRBJ1-3, with 7 bases matching TRBD1. V trimming: 1 base; J trimming: 8 bases; junction bases outside the gene matches: 14. The germline V gene has CDR1 MDHEN and CDR2 SYDVKM. The CDR3 is 17 amino acids. In DNA, the CDR3 is TGTGCCAGCAGTTTATCCGGGCTGGGACAGCTCTCCTACACCATATATTTT. Protein: CASSLSGLGQLSYTIYF.

This sequence joins TRBV5-4 and TRBJ2-2, with TRBD2 as a possible D gene (6 bases). Germline CDR1 is SGHNT and CDR2 is YYREEE (reference sequence). V shed 2 bases and J shed 6 bases, with 20 bases lying between them. The CDR3 is 17 amino acids. CDR3 coding DNA: TGTGCCAGCAGCTTACGTGTTGGAGGGGCTAGTTCCGGGGAGCTGTTTTTT. Translated: CASSLRVGGASSGELFF.

In its sample, this clone was seen a few times. The chain couples TRBV5-1 to TRBJ1-1; the D gene is possibly TRBD1 (5 bases). Trimming left V 1 base short and J 0 bases short, with 10 bases between. The CDR3 consists of 15 residues. The germline gives CDR1 SGHRS, CDR2 YFSETQ. CDR3 residues: CASSLNEGLNTEAFF. CDR3 nucleotide sequence: TGCGCCAGCAGCTTGAACGAGGGACTGAACACTGAAGCTTTCTTT.

CDR3 DNA sequence: TGCAGCGGCGGACAGACTAACTATGGCTACACCTTC. Translated, it gives CSGGQTNYGYTF. V gene TRBV29-1 combines with J gene TRBJ1-2; D may be TRBD1 (6 bases). Germline CDR1 is SQVTM and CDR2 is ANQGSEA. The germline V and J ends were trimmed by 7 bases and 0 bases, with 9 bases remaining between them. This CDR3 is 12 amino acids long.

V and J are TRBV28 and TRBJ1-4; no definite D call. The CDR3 is 15 residues long. In germline, CDR1 is MDHEN, CDR2 SYDVKM. The V and J ends lost 5 bases and 8 bases respectively, with 18 bases between them. The CDR3 nucleotides read TGTGCCAGCAGTCACGGTTCGACCAGCGGCGAAAAACTGTTTTTT. Its protein is CASSHGSTSGEKLFF.

V is TRBV19 and J is TRBJ2-1; D remains unclear. Germline V gene lookup returns CDR1 LNHDA and CDR2 SQIVND (reference sequence). The CDR3 is made up of 15 amino acids. The germline V and J ends were trimmed by 2 bases and 5 bases, with 13 bases remaining between them. CDR3 coding DNA: TGTGCCAGTAGTATATCGGTGAACCCGGACAATGAGCAGTTCTTC. It encodes CASSISVNPDNEQFF.

The chain joins TRBV19 to TRBJ2-7, with TRBD2 identical over 11 bases. This CDR3 contains 16 residues. Unmatched junction bases numbered 10, after V lost 3 bases and J lost 6 bases. Germline CDR1 reads LNHDA; CDR2 reads SQIVND (reference sequence). This chain's CDR3 is CASSIPSTSGTVEQYF. CDR3 in DNA: TGTGCCAGTAGTATCCCTTCGACTAGCGGGACTGTCGAGCAGTACTTC.

V gene TRBV5-1 combines with J gene TRBJ1-1; D gene uncertain. The CDR3 is made up of 15 amino acids. V lost 0 bases and J 7 bases, leaving 16 bases between the germline ends. Germline CDR1 and CDR2: SGHRS and YFSETQ. The CDR3 loop is CASSLAGSVQREAFF. CDR3 bases: TGCGCCAGCAGCTTGGCGGGATCCGTACAGCGTGAAGCTTTCTTT.

As to this clone: A read error is possible here, since a much larger clone lies one base away. Other DNA sequences in this specimen translate into the identical CDR3. The chain employs TRBV5-4 and TRBJ2-3, with a possible D match to TRBD2 (5 bases). In germline, CDR1 is SGHNT, CDR2 YYREEE (reference sequence). This CDR3 region has 17 residues. CDR3 DNA sequence: TGTGCCAGCAGCTTTTTACCGAGGACTCGGATTTCAGATACACAGTATTTT. This sequence encodes CASSFLPRTRISDTQYF. The full variable domain, with the rest looked up from reference TRBV5-4 and TRBJ2-3, is ETGVTQSPTHLIKTRGQQVTLRCSSQSGHNTVSWYQQALGQGPQFIFQYYREEENGRGNFPPRFSGLQFPNYSSELNVNALELDDSALYLCASSFLPRTRISDTQYFGPGTRLTVL.

The J gene is TRBJ2-6, the V gene TRBV6-1; D possibly corresponds to TRBD1 (5 bases). The CDR3 is 12 residues long. Germline assignment: CDR1 MNHNS and CDR2 SASEGT. V gave up 2 bases and J gave up 15 bases, with 11 bases separating them. The CDR3 DNA follows: TGTGCCAGCAGTGAAAGGGCAGGGCGCCTGACTTTC. This codes for CASSERAGRLTF.

The chain is built from TRBV7-9 and TRBJ2-5; D unclear. Between the trimmed V and J ends, which lost 7 bases and 5 bases, there was a span of 8 bases. Germline CDR1 SEHNR, CDR2 FQNEAQ (reference sequence). The CDR3 sequence is 11 residues long. The CDR3 bases are TGTGCCAGCACCCGTACGGAGACCCAGTACTTC. Amino acids: CASTRTETQYF.

This clone was seen just once. This sequence joins TRBV28 and TRBJ1-1, with D unclear. Germline loops: CDR1 MDHEN, CDR2 SYDVKM. This CDR3 is built from 12 residues. Trimming removed 5 bases at V and 11 bases at J, with 15 bases between. The CDR3 nucleotides are TGTGCCAGCAGTGATTCACCCAGAGGGGCTTTCTTT. This translates into CASSDSPRGAFF. Full variable domain (rest looked up from reference TRBV28 and TRBJ1-1): DVKVTQSSRYLVKRTGEKVFLECVQDMDHENMFWYRQDPGLGLRLIYFSYDVKMKEKGDIPEGYSVSREKKERFSLILESASTNQTSMYLCASSDSPRGAFFGQGTRLTVV.

The CDR3 spells CASSTTLAALSTDTQYF. CDR3 nucleotide sequence: TGTGCCAGCTCAACCACCCTAGCCGCCCTTAGCACAGATACGCAGTATTTT. The chain couples TRBV18 to TRBJ2-3; D might be TRBD2 (5 bases). The CDR3 sequence is 17 residues long. V was cut by 5 bases and J by 0 bases, with 18 bases left in between. CDR1 KGHSH and CDR2 LQKENI come from the germline V gene.

This clone was observed a handful of times. The V and J genes are TRBV30 and TRBJ2-7; 8 positions match TRBD1. CDR1 is GTSNPN and CDR2 is SVGIG in the germline V gene (reference sequence). The trim removed 3 bases at V and 3 bases at J, leaving 10 bases unmatched. The CDR3 length is 15 residues. The CDR3 DNA is TGTGCCTGGAGGGCAGGGGGCGCAGGCGGCTACGAGCAGTACTTC. Translation gives CAWRAGGAGGYEQYF.

The chain has TRBV7-8 and TRBJ1-5; TRBD1 might be the D (5 bases). This CDR3 has 17 residues. From germline, CDR1 is SGHVS and CDR2 FQNEAQ. The V end lost 0 bases, the J end lost 4 bases, and 16 bases lay between the germline ends. In DNA, the CDR3 is TGTGCCAGCAGCTTAGCCCTTGATCGGGACCGAAATCAGCCCCAGCATTTT. Protein sequence: CASSLALDRDRNQPQHF.

The J gene is TRBJ2-7, the V gene TRBV5-1, with D tentatively TRBD2 (6 bases). The germline V gene has CDR1 SGHRS and CDR2 YFSETQ. Between the trimmed V and J ends, which lost 0 bases and 5 bases, there was a span of 12 bases. This CDR3 has 14 residues. Here the CDR3 reads CASSLAGSGDEQYF. DNA for the CDR3: TGCGCCAGCAGCTTGGCCGGGAGCGGCGACGAGCAGTACTTC. Full variable domain (rest looked up from reference TRBV5-1 and TRBJ2-7): KAGVTQTPRYLIKTRGQQVTLSCSPISGHRSVSWYQQTPGQGLQFLFEYFSETQRNKGNFPGRFSGRQFSNSRSEMNVSTLELGDSALYLCASSLAGSGDEQYFGPGTRLTVT.

V usage is TRBV28 and J usage is TRBJ1-4; 7 nucleotides line up with TRBD1. V lost 5 bases and J lost 2; bases outside the gene matches: 8. The CDR3 runs to 16 residues. The V gene's germline CDR1 is MDHEN and CDR2 SYDVKM. CDR3 sequence (DNA): TGTGCCAGCAGTAAATGGACAGGCGGGACTAATGAAAAACTGTTTTTT. Translation: CASSKWTGGTNEKLFF.

This clone was observed many times. Other DNA sequences in the sample encode the same CDR3. The genes are TRBV6-1 and TRBJ2-7; 7 bases align to TRBD1. Trimming took 6 bases from V and 0 from J; bases not matched to a gene: 5. Germline V gene data show CDR1 as MNHNS and CDR2 as SASEGT. This CDR3 is 14 amino acids long. CDR3 protein: CASREQGSSYEQYF. CDR3 bases: TGTGCCAGCAGGGAACAGGGGAGCTCCTACGAGCAGTACTTC.

This chain connects TRBV15 to TRBJ1-2; D ambiguous. With 1 base removed from V and 8 bases from J, the gap between germline ends came to 11 bases. This CDR3 contains 13 residues. Germline CDR1 and CDR2: LNHNV and YYDKDF (reference sequence). CDR3 sequence (DNA): TGTGCCACCAGCAGAGGCCAGCTTCGGGGCTACACCTTC. This translates into CATSRGQLRGYTF.

The table lists this clone with a count of one. The V gene is TRBV28, the J gene TRBJ1-4; D remains unclear. Between the trimmed V and J ends, which lost 8 bases and 5 bases, there was a span of 9 bases. CDR1 MDHEN and CDR2 SYDVKM come from the germline V gene. The CDR3 runs to 12 residues. The CDR3 DNA is TGTGCCAGCCTCCGCATGAATGAAAAACTGTTTTTT. This encodes CASLRMNEKLFF. The complete variable domain, with remaining parts taken from reference TRBV28 and TRBJ1-4, reads DVKVTQSSRYLVKRTGEKVFLECVQDMDHENMFWYRQDPGLGLRLIYFSYDVKMKEKGDIPEGYSVSREKKERFSLILESASTNQTSMYLCASLRMNEKLFFGSGTQLSVL.